Following are 5 T cell receptor beta chains from one sample sequenced in a study of graft-versus-host responses after intestinal transplantation. The table came from immunoSEQ multiplex PCR; TCRdb's copy has only in-frame clones and leaves some out. Among some 26,000 clones listed, roughly 94% were seen once. The sample here was PBMCs, taken 156 days after intestinal transplant. The receptors were gathered from a human patient who received an intestinal transplant, so some T cells may come from the graft donor.

This rearrangement joins TRBV6-5 to TRBJ2-2, with D maybe TRBD2 (5 bases). The CDR3 extends over 14 amino acids. Germline CDR1 reads MNHEY; CDR2 reads SVGAGI. Trimming stripped 6 bases from V and 6 bases from J, with 14 bases between. The CDR3: CASSPEGWAGELFF. CDR3 sequence (DNA): TGTGCCAGCAGCCCCGAGGGATGGGCCGGGGAGCTGTTTTTT.

The rearrangement links TRBV4-3 to TRBJ2-7; 9 nucleotides line up with TRBD2. Germline trimming cut 0 bases from V and 2 bases from J; bases unmatched to any gene: 2. Germline CDR1 and CDR2: LGHNA and YSLEER. This CDR3 has 15 residues. The CDR3 is CASSQESGGPYEQYF. In DNA form, the CDR3 reads TGCGCCAGCAGCCAAGAAAGCGGGGGGCCCTACGAGCAGTACTTC.

This chain joins TRBV11-3 and TRBJ2-7; 10 positions agree with TRBD2. The CDR3 runs to 15 residues. The V and J ends lost 5 bases and 3 bases, in that order; junction bases with no gene match: 7. Germline lookup yields CDR1 SGHNT and CDR2 YENEEA. Written as DNA, the CDR3 is TGTGCCAGCAGCCCCGGGGTAGCGGGAGGCTACGAGCAGTACTTC. Amino acid sequence: CASSPGVAGGYEQYF. The variable domain in full, completed from reference TRBV11-3 and TRBJ2-7, reads EAGVVQSPRYKIIEKKQPVAFWCNPISGHNTLYWYLQNLGQGPELLIRYENEEAVDDSQLPKDRFSAERLKGVDSTLKIQPAELGDSAVYLCASSPGVAGGYEQYFGPGTRLTVT.

The genes are TRBV19 and TRBJ2-1, with 7 bases aligning to TRBD2. This CDR3 contains 17 residues. In germline, CDR1 is LNHDA, CDR2 SQIVND (reference sequence). The ends lost 3 bases at V and 7 bases at J; junction bases unmatched: 15. This chain's CDR3 is CASSMVSGLGVQNEQFF. The CDR3 DNA reads TGTGCCAGTAGTATGGTGTCTGGACTAGGGGTCCAAAATGAGCAGTTCTTC.

The chain links TRBV10-3 to TRBJ1-2; possibly TRBD1 for D (6 bases). V shed 0 bases and J shed 5 bases, with 13 bases lying between them. Germline CDR1 reads ENHRY; CDR2 reads SYGVKD. The CDR3 sequence is 15 residues long. This CDR3 is CAISESPGGLYGYTF. DNA of the CDR3: TGTGCCATCAGTGAGTCGCCCGGGGGGCTATATGGCTACACCTTC.